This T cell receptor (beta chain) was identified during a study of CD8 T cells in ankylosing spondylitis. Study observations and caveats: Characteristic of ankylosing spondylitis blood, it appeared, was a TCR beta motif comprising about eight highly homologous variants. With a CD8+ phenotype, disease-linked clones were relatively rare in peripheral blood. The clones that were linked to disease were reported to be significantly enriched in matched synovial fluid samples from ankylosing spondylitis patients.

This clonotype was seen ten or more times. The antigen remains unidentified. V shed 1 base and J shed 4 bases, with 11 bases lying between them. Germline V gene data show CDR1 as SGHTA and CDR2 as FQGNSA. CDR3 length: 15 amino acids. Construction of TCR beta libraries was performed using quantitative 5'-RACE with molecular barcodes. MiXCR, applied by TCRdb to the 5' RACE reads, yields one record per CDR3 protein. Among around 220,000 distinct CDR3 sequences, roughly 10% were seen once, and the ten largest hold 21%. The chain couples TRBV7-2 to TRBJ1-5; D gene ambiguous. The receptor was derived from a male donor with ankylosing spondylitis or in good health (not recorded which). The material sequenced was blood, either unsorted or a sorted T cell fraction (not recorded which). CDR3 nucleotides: TGTGCCAGCAGCTTAGACGATTTTGGAAATCAGCCCCAGCATTTT. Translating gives CASSLDDFGNQPQHF.